This T cell receptor (beta chain) was documented in a study of memory CD4+ T cells and cytomegalovirus serostatus. Single viable CD3+CD4+CD8-CD45RO+ cells were sorted as the memory CD4+ T cells. The CDR3 is 14 residues long. J lost 2 bases, V lost 4 bases, and 4 bases had no gene match. From germline, CDR1 is SGHNT and CDR2 YYREEE (reference sequence). TCRdb's copy holds only in-frame clones and misses some; the assay was immunoSEQ multiplex PCR. The sample shows about 92,000 clones, 75% to 85% of them seen only once. This TCR was sampled from an adult in good health and CMV-seropositive. Material for sequencing was memory CD4+ T cells from blood. This sequence joins TRBV5-4 and TRBJ2-7; 9 bases are shared with TRBD1. The CDR3, as DNA: TGTGCCAGCAGCCTCCGGGACAGGGCCTACGAGCAGTACTTC. This translates into CASSLRDRAYEQYF.